This T cell receptor (beta chain) was captured in a study of siplizumab effects on memory and regulatory T cells. Profiling relied on immunoSEQ multiplex PCR, and the TCRdb table lists in-frame clones only, not all of them. The table includes fewer than 120,000 clones, roughly 90% detected once. Germline CDR1 is SEHNR and CDR2 is FQNEAQ (reference sequence). V shed 3 bases and J 3 bases; nucleotides not matched to a gene: 8. The CDR3 is 16 residues long. This chain links TRBV7-9 with TRBJ2-3, with 8 bases lining up with TRBD1. The origin of this receptor is a human donor in good health. The source material was CD4+ T cells sorted from blood. The CDR3 bases are TGTGCCAGCAGCTTGGGAACAGGGGGTGGTACAGATACGCAGTATTTT. This translates into CASSLGTGGGTDTQYF.